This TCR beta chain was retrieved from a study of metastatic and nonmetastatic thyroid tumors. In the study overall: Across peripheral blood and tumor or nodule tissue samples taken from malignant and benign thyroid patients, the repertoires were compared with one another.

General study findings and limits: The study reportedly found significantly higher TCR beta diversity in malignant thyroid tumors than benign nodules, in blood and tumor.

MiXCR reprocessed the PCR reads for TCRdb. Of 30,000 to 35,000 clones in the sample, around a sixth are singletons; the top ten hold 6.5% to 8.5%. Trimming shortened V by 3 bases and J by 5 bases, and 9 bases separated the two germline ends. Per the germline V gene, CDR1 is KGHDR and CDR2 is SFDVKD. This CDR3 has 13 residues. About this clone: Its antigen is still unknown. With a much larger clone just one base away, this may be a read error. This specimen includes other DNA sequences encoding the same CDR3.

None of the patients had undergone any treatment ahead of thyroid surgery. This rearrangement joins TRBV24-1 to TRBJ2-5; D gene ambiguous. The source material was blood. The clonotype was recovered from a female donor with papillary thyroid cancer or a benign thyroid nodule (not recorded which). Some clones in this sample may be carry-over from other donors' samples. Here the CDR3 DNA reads TGTGCCACCAGTGATGGTTTTGAGGAGACCCAGTACTTC. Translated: CATSDGFEETQYF.